The 3 T cell receptor beta chains below all came from one sample that was sequenced in a study of identical twins. TCRdb independently ran MiXCR on the 5' RACE reads; one entry per CDR3 protein. The table includes 300,000 to 400,000 distinct CDR3 sequences, 12% detected once. This sample also belongs to another study, concerning yellow fever vaccine responses in identical twins.

The source material was CD8+ T cells sorted from blood. The receptors were gathered from a woman aged 18-29 years in good health.

This clonotype came up a few times. The chain uses TRBV3-1 and TRBJ2-7; D remains unclear. This CDR3 contains 14 residues. The germline gives CDR1 LGHDT, CDR2 YNNKEL (reference sequence). The V end was cut by 0 bases, the J end by 0 bases, with 6 bases between. CDR3 bases: TGTGCCAGCAGCCAAGAGTTACGCTCCTACGAGCAGTACTTC. Amino acid sequence: CASSQELRSYEQYF.

The chain links TRBV28 to TRBJ2-2; D unclear. CDR3 length: 13 residues. Trimming took 4 bases from V and 5 from J, leaving 8 bases between them. Germline V gene data show CDR1 as MDHEN and CDR2 as SYDVKM. The CDR3 coding sequence is TGTGCCAGCAGTTCGACGGAGACCGGGGAGCTGTTTTTT. Amino acid sequence: CASSSTETGELFF. Filled out from reference TRBV28 and TRBJ2-2, the complete variable domain reads DVKVTQSSRYLVKRTGEKVFLECVQDMDHENMFWYRQDPGLGLRLIYFSYDVKMKEKGDIPEGYSVSREKKERFSLILESASTNQTSMYLCASSSTETGELFFGEGSRLTVL.

V is TRBV11-2 and J is TRBJ2-7; TRBD1 aligns across 7 bases. The CDR3 is 16 residues long. With V trimmed by 0 bases and J by 1 base, 6 bases remained unmatched. Per germline, CDR1 SGHAT and CDR2 FQNNGV. CDR3 region: CASSLEPGQQSYEQYF. As DNA, the CDR3 is TGTGCCAGCAGCTTAGAGCCGGGACAGCAGTCCTACGAGCAGTACTTC.